Listed below are T cell receptor beta chains from one sample, sequenced in a study of blood T cell repertoires in COVID-19. Assay: immunoSEQ multiplex PCR; the TCRdb copy retains only in-frame clones and omits some. Of under 70,000 clones detected, just under 80% appear once; the ten largest clones hold roughly 9.7%. The material sequenced was peripheral blood. These receptors all come from a human donor in a cohort sampled during active COVID-19. Each CDR3 is given without its conserved first and last residue. The order of the fields is V gene, CDR3 protein.

V gene: TRBV19; CDR3 protein: ASSTPVTGQETQY
V gene: TRBV28; CDR3 protein: ASSLDTSNYGYT
V gene: TRBV30; CDR3 protein: AWRDTGTSASSYEQY
V gene: TRBV5-4; CDR3 protein: ASRGGQGTDTQY
V gene: TRBV7-2; CDR3 protein: ASTQGSETQY
V gene: TRBV28; CDR3 protein: ASRQTGDYTEAF
V gene: TRBV6-5; CDR3 protein: ASSYGLYSEQF
V gene: TRBV6-2/TRBV6-3; CDR3 protein: ASSRGTRAYEQY
V gene: TRBV5-6; CDR3 protein: ASSTNRVRGANVLT
V gene: TRBV30; CDR3 protein: AWSQGKAYNSPLH
V gene: TRBV19; CDR3 protein: ASSIGGSYGYT
V gene: TRBV29-1; CDR3 protein: SVRGVLAGAQETQY
V gene: TRBV6-2/TRBV6-3; CDR3 protein: ASSWGGGQEPQH
V gene: TRBV27; CDR3 protein: ASSYNRGPSTNEKLF
V gene: TRBV18; CDR3 protein: ASSQNEIGTGSYNEQF
V gene: TRBV19; CDR3 protein: ATSLPGQGETQY
V gene: TRBV7-9; CDR3 protein: ASSLRAGTSDAQY
V gene: TRBV3-1/TRBV3-2; CDR3 protein: ASSVQEGGYNSPLH
V gene: TRBV18; CDR3 protein: ASSPGSGSYYEQY
V gene: TRBV5-1; CDR3 protein: ASSLELARGGELF
V gene: TRBV7-9; CDR3 protein: ASSLTDVSGNTIY
V gene: TRBV5-5; CDR3 protein: ASSLDGNSGKLF
V gene: TRBV5-1; CDR3 protein: ASSSFAGSTDTQY
V gene: TRBV6-5; CDR3 protein: ASQAGGINEQF
V gene: TRBV30; CDR3 protein: AWRRTGGGNGYT
V gene: TRBV6-2/TRBV6-3; CDR3 protein: ASSYGRGWQETQY
V gene: TRBV7-8; CDR3 protein: ASSPRDRPLYEQY
V gene: TRBV28; CDR3 protein: ASSSPRGPSSGNTIY
V gene: TRBV9; CDR3 protein: ASSARTGTTSNTGELF